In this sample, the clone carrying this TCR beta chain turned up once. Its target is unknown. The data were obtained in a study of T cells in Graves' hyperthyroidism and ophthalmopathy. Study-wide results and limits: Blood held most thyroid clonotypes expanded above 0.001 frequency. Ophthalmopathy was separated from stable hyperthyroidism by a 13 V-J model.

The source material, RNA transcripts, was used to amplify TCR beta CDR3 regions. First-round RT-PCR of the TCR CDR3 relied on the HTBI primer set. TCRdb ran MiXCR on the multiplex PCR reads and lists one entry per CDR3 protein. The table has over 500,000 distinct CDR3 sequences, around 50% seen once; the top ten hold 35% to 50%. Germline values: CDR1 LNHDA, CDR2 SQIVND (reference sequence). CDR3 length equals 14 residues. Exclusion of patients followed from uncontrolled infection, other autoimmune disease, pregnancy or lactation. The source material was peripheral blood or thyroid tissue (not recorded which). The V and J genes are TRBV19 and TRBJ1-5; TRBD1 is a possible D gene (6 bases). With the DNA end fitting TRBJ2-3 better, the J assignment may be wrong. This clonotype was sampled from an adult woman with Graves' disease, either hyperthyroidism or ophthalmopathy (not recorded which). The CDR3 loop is CASERGSSTDTQYF. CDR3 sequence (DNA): TGTGCCAGCGAGAGGGGGTCTAGCACAGATACGCAGTATTTT.